This T cell receptor (beta chain) stems from a study of T cell changes during pregnancy in multiple sclerosis. The CDR3 is 14 residues long. Germline V gene lookup returns CDR1 MNHEY and CDR2 SMNVEV (reference sequence). After removal of 6 bases from V and 2 bases from J, the junction contained 4 bases not matched to a gene. This table comes from immunoSEQ multiplex PCR, and its TCRdb copy is limited to in-frame clones, with some not included. Among around 72,000 clones, more than 90% were seen once, and the ten largest hold 2% to 2.5%. This receptor was obtained from a female donor in good health, enrolled as a control in a pregnancy study. The chain employs TRBV27 and TRBJ2-1; TRBD2 aligns across 7 bases. The sequencing used peripheral blood, collected in the second trimester of pregnancy. CDR3 nucleotides: TGTGCCAGCAGCAGTAGCGGGCCCTACAATGAGCAGTTCTTC. Amino acid sequence: CASSSSGPYNEQFF.